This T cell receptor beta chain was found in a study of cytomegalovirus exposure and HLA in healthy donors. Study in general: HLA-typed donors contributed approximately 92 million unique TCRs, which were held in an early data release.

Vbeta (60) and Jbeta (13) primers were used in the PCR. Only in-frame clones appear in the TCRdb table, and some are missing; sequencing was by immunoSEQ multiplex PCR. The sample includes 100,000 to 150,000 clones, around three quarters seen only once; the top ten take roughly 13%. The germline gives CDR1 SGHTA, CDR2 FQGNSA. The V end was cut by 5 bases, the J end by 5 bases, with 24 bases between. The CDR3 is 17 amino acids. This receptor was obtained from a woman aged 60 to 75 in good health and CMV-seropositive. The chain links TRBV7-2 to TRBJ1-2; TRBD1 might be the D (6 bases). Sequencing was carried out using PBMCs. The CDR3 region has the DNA TGTGCCAGCAGCCCTAAAGGGGGGGGCCTTCAACCTTATGGCTACACCTTC. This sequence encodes CASSPKGGGLQPYGYTF.